Listed below are T cell receptor beta chains from one sample, sequenced in a study of Tregs in tolerant kidney transplant recipients. Sequenced by immunoSEQ multiplex PCR; TCRdb stores in-frame clones only, minus some. The sample yields just under 65,000 clones, 98% seen once. Sequenced here: Tregs from blood, sampled before the transplant. The receptor set was obtained from a human donor who received a combined kidney and bone marrow transplant. Both conserved end residues are part of each CDR3. The D gene is left open where the match is weak. Part of the rows lack a size; the others show once, few, many or a class for expanded clones.

clone_size,d_call,v_call,j_call,cdr3_nt,cdr3_aa
NA,NA,TRBV7-9,TRBJ1-2,TGTGCCAGCAGCTTGGGCCTCCCTCCGAACTATGGCTACACCTTC,CASSLGLPPNYGYTF
NA,TRBD2,TRBV25-1,TRBJ2-6,TGTGCCAGCAGCGTAGCGGGGTCCTCTGGGGCCAACGTCCTGACTTTC,CASSVAGSSGANVLTF
NA,NA,TRBV11-2,TRBJ1-1,TGTGCCAGCAGCTTAACTCGGGGGAACACTGAAGCTTTCTTT,CASSLTRGNTEAFF
NA,TRBD1,TRBV12-5,TRBJ1-3,TGTGCTAGTGGTTTGGATAGACAGGGGGCTGGAAACACCATATATTTT,CASGLDRQGAGNTIYF
NA,TRBD2,TRBV30,TRBJ2-3,TGTGCCTCCGGGACTAGCGGCACAGATACGCAGTATTTT,CASGTSGTDTQYF
NA,NA,TRBV18,TRBJ1-5,TGTGCCAGCTCACCCTCAAGTGGGGGAAGGGGAGGTAATCAGCCCCAGCATTTT,CASSPSSGGRGGNQPQHF
NA,NA,TRBV7-9,TRBJ1-1,TGTGCCAGCAGCCAGACACGGAACACTGAAGCTTTCTTT,CASSQTRNTEAFF
NA,NA,TRBV18,TRBJ2-7,TGTGCCAGCTCACCCACGAGGGACGAGCAGTACTTC,CASSPTRDEQYF
NA,TRBD1,TRBV20-1,TRBJ1-2,TGCAGTGTCCGACAGGGCTATGGCTACACCTTC,CSVRQGYGYTF
NA,NA,TRBV5-1,TRBJ1-1,TGCGCCAGCAGCTTGGGAGGGGGAACTGAAGCTTTCTTT,CASSLGGGTEAFF
NA,NA,TRBV19,TRBJ1-6,TGTGCCAGTACCCATTCCAGGGGCCTTACGCCCCTCCACTTT,CASTHSRGLTPLHF
NA,NA,TRBV30,TRBJ2-3,TGTGCCTCCCTCAGGGGGGATGGCACAGATACGCAGTATTTT,CASLRGDGTDTQYF
NA,NA,TRBV28,TRBJ2-7,TGTGCCAGCACCGATAGCGTGAGGACCTACGAGCAGTACTTC,CASTDSVRTYEQYF
NA,TRBD2,TRBV7-6,TRBJ2-1,TGTGCCAGCAGCTCTACCCCCGGACTAGCGGGAGGGAATGAGCAGTTCTTC,CASSSTPGLAGGNEQFF
NA,NA,TRBV7-3,TRBJ2-1,TGTGCCAGCAGCTTAACGGGGGCTAGCGGATACAATGAGCAGTTCTTC,CASSLTGASGYNEQFF
NA,NA,TRBV19,TRBJ2-4,TGTGCCAGTAGTATATCACACAGGGCTCTAGCCAAAAACATTCAGTACTTC,CASSISHRALAKNIQYF
NA,TRBD2,TRBV7-6,TRBJ2-2,TGTGCCAGCAGCTCCCTCCGGACTAGCGGGCACGGGGAGCTGTTTTTT,CASSSLRTSGHGELFF
NA,NA,TRBV6-1,TRBJ2-1,TGTGCCAGCAGTTCGGGACAATCCTACAATGAGCAGTTCTTC,CASSSGQSYNEQFF
NA,NA,TRBV11-3,TRBJ1-6,TGTGCCAGCAGCTCAGGGCCCGGGGGACCCCTCCACTTT,CASSSGPGGPLHF
NA,NA,TRBV18,TRBJ2-5,TGTGCCAGCTCACCGAAAGCCCAAGAGACCCAGTACTTC,CASSPKAQETQYF
once,NA,TRBV18,TRBJ2-6,TGTGCCAGCTCACCACTCCGAGACGCTAGCCCCTCTGGGGCCAACGTCCTGACTTTC,CASSPLRDASPSGANVLTF
NA,NA,TRBV9,TRBJ2-1,TGTGCCAGCAGCGTAGGATCCCGACTAGGGGCCTACAATGAGCAGTTCTTC,CASSVGSRLGAYNEQFF
NA,TRBD1,TRBV4-3,TRBJ1-2,TGCGCCAGCAGCCAAGAATCTACCGGGACAGGGGTTCGTGGCTACACCTTC,CASSQESTGTGVRGYTF
once,TRBD2,TRBV5-6,TRBJ2-3,TGTGCCAGCAGCTCCGGGGGGAGCGGGGGGAGAACGCAGTATTTT,CASSSGGSGGRTQYF
NA,NA,TRBV14,TRBJ1-6,TGTGCCAGCAGCCAAGTGAGGCTCTCACCCCTCCACTTT,CASSQVRLSPLHF
NA,NA,TRBV2,TRBJ1-4,TGTGCCAGCAGTGATTATACTAATGAAAAACTGTTTTTT,CASSDYTNEKLFF
once,NA,TRBV18,TRBJ2-7,TGTGCCAGCTCACCAGCCGGGTCCGACTACGAGCAGTACTTC,CASSPAGSDYEQYF
NA,TRBD1,TRBV30,TRBJ1-6,TGTGCCTCTTCCGTGACAGGGGATAATTCACCCCTCCACTTT,CASSVTGDNSPLHF
NA,NA,TRBV5-1,TRBJ2-3,TGCGCCAGCAGCTTGGCTGGAGAGGGTGGACTTAGCACAGATACGCAGTATTTT,CASSLAGEGGLSTDTQYF
NA,NA,TRBV25-1,TRBJ2-3,TGTGCCAGCAGTGTAGGGGCTCCTGGCACAGATACGCAGTATTTT,CASSVGAPGTDTQYF
NA,TRBD1,TRBV7-9,TRBJ1-3,TGTGCCAGCAGAACCTACAGGGGAGTCTCTGGAAACACCATATATTTT,CASRTYRGVSGNTIYF
NA,NA,TRBV7-2,TRBJ2-1,TGTGCCAGCAGCTTAGATTGGCCGCTCTACAATGAGCAGTTCTTC,CASSLDWPLYNEQFF
NA,TRBD1,TRBV6-1,TRBJ1-6,TGTGCCAGCAGATGGGACAGGCCGGGATCACCCCTCCACTTT,CASRWDRPGSPLHF
NA,NA,TRBV13,TRBJ1-5,TGTGCCAGCAGCTCCTACAGGGCGAATCAGCCCCAGCATTTT,CASSSYRANQPQHF
NA,TRBD1,TRBV7-8,TRBJ2-7,TGTGCCAGCAGCTTAAAGAGGACAGGATTCTACGAGCAGTACTTC,CASSLKRTGFYEQYF
NA,NA,TRBV9,TRBJ1-1,TGTGCCAGCAGCCCGGGGGGGGGAGTAAGGTATTACACTGAAGCTTTCTTT,CASSPGGGVRYYTEAFF
NA,TRBD1,TRBV15,TRBJ2-5,TGTGCCACCAGCAGGGACAGGGCGGGTAGAGAGACCCAGTACTTC,CATSRDRAGRETQYF
NA,TRBD1,TRBV13,TRBJ2-2,TGTGCCAGCAGCCTATGGGACAGGGTAACCACCGGGGAGCTGTTTTTT,CASSLWDRVTTGELFF
NA,NA,TRBV4-1,TRBJ2-2,TGCGCCAGCAGCCAAGACCGCGGGGGCCCCTTCACCGGGGAGCTGTTTTTT,CASSQDRGGPFTGELFF
NA,NA,TRBV18,TRBJ2-6,TGTGCCAGCTCACCGACTAGTGGAGGGGCCAACGTCCTGACTTTC,CASSPTSGGANVLTF
once,TRBD1,TRBV19,TRBJ2-5,TGTGCCAGTAGTATTAGGGGACAGTACGGAGAGACCCAGTACTTC,CASSIRGQYGETQYF
NA,NA,TRBV7-2,TRBJ1-5,TGTGCCAGCAGCTTGGTCGGGGGGTCGGGTCAGCCCCAGCATTTT,CASSLVGGSGQPQHF
NA,NA,TRBV5-1,TRBJ1-3,TGCGCCAGCAGCTTGGATGGGCTCCGCTCTGGAAACACCATATATTTT,CASSLDGLRSGNTIYF
NA,TRBD1,TRBV28,TRBJ1-3,TGTGCCAGCAGTTCGACAGGGGCTGGAAACACCATATATTTT,CASSSTGAGNTIYF
NA,NA,TRBV2,TRBJ1-3,TGTGCCAGCAGTGGAACTGCGTTATTTGGAAACACCATATATTTT,CASSGTALFGNTIYF
NA,NA,TRBV9,TRBJ1-2,TGTGCCAGCAGCGTGGGAGCAGGCGAATTTAACTATGGCTACACCTTC,CASSVGAGEFNYGYTF
NA,TRBD2,TRBV7-2,TRBJ2-5,TGTGCCAGCAGCCAAAGCGGGACGACGTACTTC,CASSQSGTTYF
NA,TRBD1,TRBV7-3,TRBJ1-2,TGTGCCAGCAGCATCGGACAGGGGGCATACTATGGCTACACCTTC,CASSIGQGAYYGYTF
NA,NA,TRBV11-3,TRBJ2-3,TGTGCCAGCAGCACCGGTCTGGGAGGCACAGATACGCAGTATTTT,CASSTGLGGTDTQYF
NA,TRBD2,TRBV29-1,TRBJ2-3,TGCAGCGTTGAGAGGGGACTAGCGGCTAGCACAGATACGCAGTATTTT,CSVERGLAASTDTQYF
NA,TRBD2,TRBV14,TRBJ2-7,TGTGCCAGCAGCCAACCGCTAGCGGGTGGGTACGAGCAGTACTTC,CASSQPLAGGYEQYF
NA,NA,TRBV15,TRBJ1-1,TGTGCCACCAGCACCAGGTTGAACACTGAAGCTTTCTTT,CATSTRLNTEAFF